The clone carrying this T cell receptor beta chain was seen a few times. CDR1 is SGHRS, CDR2 YFSETQ, per germline. The CDR3 runs 14 residues. The junction had 6 bases not matched to a gene; V was cut back by 5 bases and J by 1 base. The data stem from a study of cytomegalovirus exposure and HLA in healthy donors. Turning to the study itself: A previous analysis identified 95 million to 140 million unique TCR beta sequences derived from around 180 million T cells. Out of 398 genotyped donors, less than 85% belonged to the Caucasian-associated ancestry cluster.

Primers: 60 Vbeta forward and 13 Jbeta reverse. Assay used: immunoSEQ multiplex PCR; TCRdb lists only in-frame clones, some missing. The sample lists 110,000 or so clones, around 73% occurring once. This sequence originates from a woman between 25 and 40 years old in good health and CMV-seropositive. The sample comprised PBMCs. J is TRBJ2-7 and V is TRBV5-1; 7 positions match TRBD2. The CDR3: CASSPTGLSYEQYF. DNA of the CDR3: TGCGCCAGCAGTCCCACGGGACTATCCTACGAGCAGTACTTC.